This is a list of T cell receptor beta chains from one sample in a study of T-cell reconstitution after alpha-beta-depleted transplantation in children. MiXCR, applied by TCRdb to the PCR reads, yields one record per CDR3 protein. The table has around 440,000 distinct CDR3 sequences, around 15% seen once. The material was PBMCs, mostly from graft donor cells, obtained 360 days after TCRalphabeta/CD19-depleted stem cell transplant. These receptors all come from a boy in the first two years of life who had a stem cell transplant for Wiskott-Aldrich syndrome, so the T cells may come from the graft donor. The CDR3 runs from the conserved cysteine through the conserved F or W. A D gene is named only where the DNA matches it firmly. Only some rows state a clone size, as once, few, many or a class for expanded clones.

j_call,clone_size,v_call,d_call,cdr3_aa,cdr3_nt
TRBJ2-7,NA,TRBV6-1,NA,CASSDAVVYEQYF,TGTGCCAGCAGTGATGCGGTGGTTTACGAGCAGTACTTC
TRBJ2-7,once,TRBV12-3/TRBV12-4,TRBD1,CASSWDRGVWLYEQYF,TGTGCCAGCAGCTGGGACAGGGGCGTATGGTTATACGAGCAGTACTTC
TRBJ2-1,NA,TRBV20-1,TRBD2,CSAGRRWEFPQFF,TGCAGTGCCGGGAGGAGGTGGGAGTTCCCCCAGTTCTTC
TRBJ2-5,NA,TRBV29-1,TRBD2,CSVYSGRHQETQYF,TGCAGCGTTTATAGCGGGAGGCATCAAGAGACCCAGTACTTC
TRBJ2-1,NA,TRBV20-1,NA,CSARDVTSSYNEQFF,TGCAGTGCTAGAGATGTCACGAGCTCCTACAATGAGCAGTTCTTC
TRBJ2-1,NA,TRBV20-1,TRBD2,CSARRLAGVPVNEQFF,TGCAGTGCTAGGCGGCTAGCGGGGGTCCCTGTTAATGAGCAGTTCTTC
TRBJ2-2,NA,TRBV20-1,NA,CSARGYLNTGELFF,TGCAGTGCTAGAGGGTACCTGAACACCGGGGAGCTGTTTTTT
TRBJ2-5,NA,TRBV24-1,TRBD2,CATSDSTSGGETQYF,TGTGCCACCAGTGACTCGACTAGCGGGGGAGAGACCCAGTACTTC
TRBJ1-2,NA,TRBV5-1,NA,CASSGRNNYGYTF,TGCGCCAGCAGCGGAAGAAATAACTATGGCTACACCTTC
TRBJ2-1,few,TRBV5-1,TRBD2,CASRTGTSGGPRHYNEQFF,TGCGCCAGCAGGACCGGGACTAGCGGGGGGCCCCGTCATTACAATGAGCAGTTCTTC
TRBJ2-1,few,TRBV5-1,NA,CASSYRQDNEQFF,TGCGCCAGCAGCTACCGACAGGACAATGAGCAGTTCTTC
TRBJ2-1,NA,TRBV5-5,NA,CASSLLRILSYNEQFF,TGTGCCAGCAGCTTGTTGCGGATTCTTTCCTACAATGAGCAGTTCTTC
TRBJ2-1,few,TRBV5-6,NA,CASSLPRRAYINEQFF,TGTGCCAGCAGCTTGCCTCGGAGGGCCTACATAAATGAGCAGTTCTTC
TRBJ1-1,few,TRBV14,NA,CASSQLEGARDEAFF,TGTGCCAGCAGCCAACTCGAAGGGGCGCGTGATGAAGCTTTCTTT
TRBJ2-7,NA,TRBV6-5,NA,CASSYSTQTYEQYF,TGTGCCAGCAGTTACTCGACGCAGACCTACGAGCAGTACTTC
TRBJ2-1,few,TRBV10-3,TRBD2,CAPSALAGGPGWNEQFF,TGTGCCCCCTCGGCACTAGCGGGAGGGCCCGGGTGGAATGAGCAGTTCTTC
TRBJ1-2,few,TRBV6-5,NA,CASSYGAWDGYTF,TGTGCCAGCAGTTACGGGGCTTGGGATGGCTACACCTTC
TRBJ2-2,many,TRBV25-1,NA,CASNRGTGELFF,TGTGCCAGCAATCGAGGGACCGGGGAGCTGTTTTTT
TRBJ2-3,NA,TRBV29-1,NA,CSVQPASTDTQYF,TGCAGCGTTCAACCGGCTAGCACAGATACGCAGTATTTT
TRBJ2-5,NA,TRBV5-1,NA,CASSTGPEETQYF,TGCGCCAGCAGCACCGGACCAGAGGAGACCCAGTACTTC
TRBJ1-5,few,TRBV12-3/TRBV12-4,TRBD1,CASSGQVNQPQHF,TGTGCCAGCAGCGGACAGGTTAATCAGCCCCAGCATTTT
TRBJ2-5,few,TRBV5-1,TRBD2,CASSPLPGGAETQYF,TGCGCCAGCAGCCCCCTCCCGGGGGGGGCGGAGACCCAGTACTTC
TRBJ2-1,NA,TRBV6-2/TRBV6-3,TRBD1,CASSPLGTAASYNEQFF,TGTGCCAGCAGTCCTCTAGGGACAGCGGCCTCCTACAATGAGCAGTTCTTC
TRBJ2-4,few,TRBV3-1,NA,CASSHREGKNIQYF,TGTGCCAGCAGCCACAGGGAAGGAAAAAACATTCAGTACTTC
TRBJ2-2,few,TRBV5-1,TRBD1,CASSFRQGIGELFF,TGCGCCAGCAGCTTCCGACAGGGTATCGGGGAGCTGTTTTTT
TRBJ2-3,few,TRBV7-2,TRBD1,CASSPDRVSTDTQYF,TGTGCCAGCAGCCCCGACAGGGTCAGCACAGATACGCAGTATTTT
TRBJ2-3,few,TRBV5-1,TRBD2,CASSLAGGHVTDTQYF,TGCGCCAGCAGCTTGGCGGGGGGGCATGTCACAGATACGCAGTATTTT
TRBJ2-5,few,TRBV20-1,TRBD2,CSAAGTSGRGETQYF,TGCAGTGCTGCCGGGACTAGCGGGAGAGGGGAGACCCAGTACTTC
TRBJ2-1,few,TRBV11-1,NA,CASSLAVLTRSSNNEQFF,TGTGCCAGCAGCTTAGCGGTCCTCACCCGATCCTCAAACAATGAGCAGTTCTTC
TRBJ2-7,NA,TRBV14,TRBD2,CASSQDSLSGRATYEQYF,TGTGCCAGCAGCCAAGACTCCCTTAGCGGGAGGGCCACCTACGAGCAGTACTTC
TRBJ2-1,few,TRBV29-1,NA,CSVEHSRGNEQFF,TGCAGCGTTGAGCACTCCCGGGGCAATGAGCAGTTCTTC
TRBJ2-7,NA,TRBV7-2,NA,CASSPLGFGDSYEQYF,TGTGCCAGCAGCCCGCTGGGTTTTGGCGACTCCTACGAGCAGTACTTC
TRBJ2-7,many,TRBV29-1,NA,CSVSGVSYEQYF,TGCAGCGTTTCAGGGGTTTCCTACGAGCAGTACTTC
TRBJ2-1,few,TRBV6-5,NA,CASSYRTRHNEQFF,TGTGCCAGCAGTTATAGGACACGCCACAATGAGCAGTTCTTC
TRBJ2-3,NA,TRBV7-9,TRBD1,CASSLRDSPSTDTQYF,TGTGCCAGCAGCTTAAGGGACAGCCCTAGCACAGATACGCAGTATTTT
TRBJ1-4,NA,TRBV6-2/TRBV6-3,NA,CASSGTTSEKLFF,TGTGCCAGCAGCGGGACAACGAGTGAAAAACTGTTTTTT
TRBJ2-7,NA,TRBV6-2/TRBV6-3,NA,CASSNRVFYEQYF,TGTGCCAGCAGTAACAGGGTTTTTTACGAGCAGTACTTC
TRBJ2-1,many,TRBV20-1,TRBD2,CSARAPGLAGDNEQFF,TGCAGTGCTAGAGCCCCTGGACTAGCGGGAGACAATGAGCAGTTCTTC
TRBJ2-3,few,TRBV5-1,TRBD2,CASSLGTSGGATDTQYF,TGCGCCAGCAGCCTAGGGACTAGCGGGGGGGCCACAGATACGCAGTATTTT
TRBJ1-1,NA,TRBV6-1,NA,CASSEARGRVIAFF,TGTGCCAGCAGTGAAGCGCGGGGCAGGGTAATCGCTTTCTTT
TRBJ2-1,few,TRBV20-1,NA,CSASAVLRIPRGEQFF,TGCAGTGCTAGCGCCGTCCTTAGGATCCCCAGGGGTGAGCAGTTCTTC
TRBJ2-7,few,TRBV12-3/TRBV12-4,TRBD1,CASLGRGRQYF,TGTGCCAGCCTTGGCAGGGGGAGGCAGTACTTC
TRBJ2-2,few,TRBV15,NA,CATSKGRNTGELFF,TGTGCCACCAGCAAAGGGAGGAACACCGGGGAGCTGTTTTTT
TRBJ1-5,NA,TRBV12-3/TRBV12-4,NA,CASSYRDQPQHF,TGTGCCAGCAGTTACAGGGATCAGCCCCAGCATTTT
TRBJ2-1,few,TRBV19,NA,CASSLNSRGNEQFF,TGTGCCAGTAGCCTGAATAGCCGGGGGAATGAGCAGTTCTTC